One sample yielded the 7 T cell receptor beta chains listed below, sequenced in a study of CD8+CD57+ T cells in acquired aplastic anemia. According to the study, genomic DNA was the template for TCR beta VDJ and CDR3 profiling. Using its own MiXCR run on the reads, TCRdb lists one record per CDR3 protein. The data contain around 150,000 distinct CDR3 sequences, about 40% of them singletons. The source material was sorted CD4+, CD8+, or CD8+CD57+ T cells (not recorded which) from PBMCs. The receptors were gathered from a human donor in good health, serving as a control.

This clonotype turned up a few times. The V gene is TRBV10-3, the J gene TRBJ1-1; 7 bases line up with TRBD1. The V gene end was trimmed by 2 bases and the J gene end by 0 bases; junction bases not matched to a gene: 0. Germline-derived CDR1 and CDR2 are ENHRY and SYGVKD. The CDR3 consists of 14 residues. The CDR3 bases are TGTGCCATCAGTGAGGACAGGGTGAACACTGAAGCTTTCTTT. It translates to CAISEDRVNTEAFF.

This clonotype was recorded at least ten times. V is TRBV2 and J is TRBJ1-5, with D uncertain. Trimming took off 5 bases at V and 6 bases at J, with 11 bases between the two ends. Germline V gene sequence: CDR1 SNHLY, CDR2 FYNNEI. The CDR3 loop spans 13 amino acids. The chain's CDR3 is CASSTMGGQPQHF. The CDR3 DNA reads TGTGCCAGCAGTACGATGGGAGGTCAGCCCCAGCATTTT.

Only a few counts were recorded for this clonotype. The gene calls are TRBV29-1 and TRBJ2-1; D is uncertain. Trimming took 3 bases from V and 8 from J, leaving 11 bases between them. There are 12 residues in the CDR3. Germline CDR1 SQVTM, CDR2 ANQGSEA. In DNA form, the CDR3 reads TGCAGCGTTGACGGTCTGGTGGATGAGCAGTTCTTC. Protein: CSVDGLVDEQFF.

The table lists this clonotype with many counts. The chain is built from TRBV20-1 and TRBJ2-3, with 15 bases identical to TRBD2. Trimming cost V 3 bases and J 6 bases; bases outside gene matches: 4. Germline CDR1 reads DFQATT; CDR2 reads SNEGSKA (reference sequence). The CDR3 spans 15 residues. DNA for the CDR3: TGCAGTGCTAGTGTAGGGACTAGCGGGAGGGATACGCAGTATTTT. This gives the protein CSASVGTSGRDTQYF.

As DNA, the CDR3 is TGTGCCAGCAGCCAAGACTATTCGGCGGTAGATAATTCACCCCTCCACTTT. It encodes CASSQDYSAVDNSPLHF. The chain couples TRBV3-1 to TRBJ1-6; D is unresolved. Germline V lookup: CDR1 LGHDT, CDR2 YNNKEL (reference sequence). V lost 0 bases, J lost 5 bases, and 14 bases lay in between. The length of the CDR3 is 17 residues.

The V call is TRBV3-1, the J call TRBJ2-3; D uncertain. Germline assignment: CDR1 LGHDT and CDR2 YNNKEL (reference sequence). The CDR3 totals 14 residues. Trimming left V 2 bases short and J 7 bases short, with 13 bases between. This chain's CDR3 is CASSQSHSGNTQYF. The CDR3 nucleotides are TGTGCCAGCAGCCAAAGTCATAGTGGAAATACGCAGTATTTT.

This clonotype was counted once. A much larger clone lies a single base off, so this may be a read error. The rearrangement uses TRBV7-6 and TRBJ2-1; 8 bases align to TRBD1. Germline CDR1 SGHVS, CDR2 FNYEAQ. The CDR3 extends over 15 amino acids. The V segment lost 5 bases and the J segment 2 bases; nucleotides outside the gene matches: 5. CDR3 DNA sequence: TGTGCCAGCAGCCCCGACAGGGGCCCCTACAATGAGCAGTTCTTC. Its translation: CASSPDRGPYNEQFF.